This T cell receptor beta chain was sequenced in a study of a mutant IDH1 vaccine in newly diagnosed glioma. Study-level background: Patients under treatment included about 60% males and 37.5% females and had a mean age of around 43 years. Patients arrived already treated with radiotherapy, temozolomide, or both, most having had both.

Time point here: baseline, week 1 (first vaccination visit). Noted treatment: pre-vaccination baseline after standard-of-care therapy. To note about this clone: The antigen remains undetermined.

Study-wide findings and caveats: Immune responses arising from the vaccine appeared in around 92% of patients.

The table came from immunoSEQ multiplex PCR; TCRdb's copy has only in-frame clones and leaves some out. This table holds some 60,000 clones, more than 85% found once. The CDR3 extends over 14 amino acids. Germline CDR1 SGHRS, CDR2 YFSETQ. Trimming removed 3 bases from V and 8 bases from J; junction bases left unmatched: 9. The clonotype originates from a man between 45 and 60 years old with glioma. This specimen consisted of PBMCs, obtained from a glioma patient treated with radiotherapy, temozolomide or both. This chain joins TRBV5-1 and TRBJ1-2, with 8 nucleotides matching TRBD1. CDR3: CASSSIGQGLGYTF. CDR3 coding DNA: TGCGCCAGCAGCTCCATTGGACAGGGATTGGGCTACACCTTC.